These 32 T cell receptor beta chains originate from one sample sequenced in a study of T-cell reconstitution after alpha-beta-depleted transplantation in children. Preparing the TCRbeta library involved the use of unique molecular identifiers. TCRdb re-analysed the PCR reads in MiXCR, keeping a single row per CDR3 protein. Here the sample spans approximately 400,000 distinct CDR3 sequences, about a tenth being singletons. The sample here was PBMCs from the stem cell graft donor, taken from the stem cell graft. The receptors here all came from a human donor who donated a stem cell graft to a child with acute myeloid leukemia.

The gene calls are TRBV28 and TRBJ1-5; 12 nucleotides match TRBD1. The CDR3 is 15 amino acids. V gave up 6 bases and J gave up 6 bases; unmatched junction bases: 6. CDR1 is MDHEN and CDR2 is SYDVKM in the germline V gene. Here the CDR3 reads CASRRGQGAGQPQHF. Written as DNA, the CDR3 is TGTGCCAGCAGGAGGGGACAGGGGGCGGGTCAGCCCCAGCATTTT. Supplemented by reference TRBV28 and TRBJ1-5, the full variable domain reads DVKVTQSSRYLVKRTGEKVFLECVQDMDHENMFWYRQDPGLGLRLIYFSYDVKMKEKGDIPEGYSVSREKKERFSLILESASTNQTSMYLCASRRGQGAGQPQHFGDGTRLSIL.

V and J are TRBV12-3 or TRBV12-4 and TRBJ1-1; TRBD1 agrees at 7 bases. After removal of 6 bases from V and 2 bases from J, the junction contained 9 bases not matched to a gene. The CDR3 is made up of 15 amino acids. The CDR3 loop reads CASRYTGTANTEAFF. The CDR3 DNA reads as TGTGCCAGCAGATATACCGGGACAGCAAACACTGAAGCTTTCTTT.

A few counts support this clonotype. The chain combines TRBV12-3 or TRBV12-4 with TRBJ2-2; no reliable D call. V lost 8 bases, J lost 2 bases, and 12 bases lay in between. The CDR3 loop spans 14 amino acids. In DNA, the CDR3 is TGTGCCAGCCCTCGCGCGCCTAACACCGGGGAGCTGTTTTTT. It translates to CASPRAPNTGELFF.

This clonotype was observed a handful of times. The chain uses TRBV27 and TRBJ2-3; D is ambiguous. This CDR3 spans 15 amino acids. The ends were cut back, 7 bases at V and 2 bases at J, with 16 bases in the middle. Germline loops: CDR1 MNHEY, CDR2 SMNVEV (reference sequence). CDR3 sequence (DNA): TGTGCCAGCAAGCGTCTGGAAGCCTCCACAGATACGCAGTATTTT. Its protein is CASKRLEASTDTQYF.

This clonotype occurred a few times. The genes are TRBV29-1 and TRBJ1-1; D unresolved. The germline V gene has CDR1 SQVTM and CDR2 ANQGSEA. This CDR3 region has 9 residues. The ends were cut back, 4 bases at V and 8 bases at J, with 5 bases in the middle. The CDR3 here is CSVGEEAFF. In nucleotides, the CDR3 is TGCAGCGTTGGCGAGGAAGCTTTCTTT.

At least ten counts were recorded for this clonotype. The chain carries TRBV6-5 and TRBJ2-2; the D gene is possibly TRBD2 (6 bases). Trimming cost V 2 bases and J 0 bases, with 7 bases left between them. Germline CDR1 MNHEY, CDR2 SVGAGI. This CDR3 comprises 15 residues. This CDR3 is CASSYGGTNTGELFF. The CDR3 DNA sequence: TGTGCCAGCAGTTACGGCGGGACGAACACCGGGGAGCTGTTTTTT.

CDR3 residues: CASRGPNTGELFF. DNA for the CDR3: TGTGCCAGCAGGGGCCCGAACACCGGGGAGCTGTTTTTT. The gene calls are TRBV12-3 or TRBV12-4 and TRBJ2-2, with unresolved D. This CDR3 has 13 residues. Trimming cost V 6 bases and J 0 bases, with 5 bases left between them.

The V call is TRBV7-2, the J call TRBJ2-1; the match to TRBD2 covers 7 bases. This CDR3 is built from 15 residues. The junction had 3 bases not matched to a gene; V was cut back by 1 base and J by 3 bases. Looked up from germline, CDR1 is SGHTA and CDR2 is FQGNSA. The CDR3 region is CASSLEGGGYNEQFF. CDR3 nucleotides: TGTGCCAGCAGCTTAGAGGGCGGGGGCTACAATGAGCAGTTCTTC.

The chain employs TRBV20-1 and TRBJ1-5; D perhaps matches TRBD1 (6 bases). The V gene lost 0 bases and the J gene lost 4 bases, with 13 bases spanning the gap. The germline gives CDR1 DFQATT, CDR2 SNEGSKA (reference sequence). The CDR3 has 15 amino acids. The CDR3 DNA sequence: TGCAGTGCTAGAGAGAGGGGGAGATGGAATCAGCCCCAGCATTTT. Protein sequence: CSARERGRWNQPQHF.

V usage is TRBV5-1 and J usage is TRBJ2-5; TRBD2 matches at 11 bases. Germline V gene sequence: CDR1 SGHRS, CDR2 YFSETQ. The junction had 4 bases not matched to a gene; V was cut back by 5 bases and J by 4 bases. This CDR3 is 14 amino acids long. CDR3 bases: TGCGCCAGCAGAACTGGACTAGCGGGAGAGACCCAGTACTTC. It specifies CASRTGLAGETQYF.

This clonotype was observed many times. The chain uses TRBV7-3 and TRBJ2-3, with 7 nucleotides matching TRBD1. CDR3 length: 14 residues. The germline gives CDR1 SGHTA, CDR2 FQGTGA. V dropped 2 bases and J dropped 1; count of bases not matched to a gene: 0. The CDR3 spells CASSLQGGTDTQYF. In nucleotides, the CDR3 is TGTGCCAGCAGCTTACAGGGGGGCACAGATACGCAGTATTTT.

A note on this clonotype: One end of the junction is discordant with germline, which a read error may explain. The chain joins TRBV5-1 to TRBJ2-4, with D possibly TRBD1 on 6 matching bases. The CDR3 length is 13 residues. Germline loops: CDR1 SGHRS, CDR2 YFSETQ. CDR3 amino acids: CASSSGTQNSQYF. The CDR3 region has the DNA TGCGCCAGCAGCTCGGGGACACAGAACAGTCAGTACTTC.

About this clonotype: Just one base apart from a much larger clone, this may be a read error. The chain combines TRBV7-2 with TRBJ2-3; D gene ambiguous. This CDR3 contains 13 residues. From germline, CDR1 is SGHTA and CDR2 FQGNSA. The V end lost 9 bases, the J end lost 2 bases, and 12 bases lay between the germline ends. The CDR3: CASRHSYTDTQYF. The DNA of the CDR3 is TGTGCCAGTCGGCACAGTTACACAGATACGCAGTATTTT.

This rearrangement joins TRBV6-5 to TRBJ2-7; D ambiguous. Germline CDR1 is MNHEY and CDR2 is SVGAGI. The CDR3 has 14 residues. The V end lost 4 bases, the J end lost 2 bases, and 12 bases lay between the germline ends. The CDR3 spells CASSSLQRPYEQYV. In nucleotides, the CDR3 is TGTGCCAGCAGTTCCCTTCAGAGGCCCTACGAGCAGTACGTC.

The rearrangement joins TRBV12-3 or TRBV12-4 to TRBJ2-4; no firm D call. Trimming shortened V by 5 bases and J by 0 bases, and 8 bases separated the two germline ends. The CDR3 contains 14 residues. The CDR3 nucleotides are TGTGCCAGCAGTCCCAATATAGCCAAAAACATTCAGTACTTC. It codes for CASSPNIAKNIQYF.

This clonotype was seen ten or more times. This chain connects TRBV12-3 or TRBV12-4 to TRBJ2-3; D remains ambiguous. V was trimmed by 3 bases and J by 8 bases, leaving 12 bases between them. This CDR3 contains 13 residues. The CDR3 is CASSLGGPSTQYF. The DNA of the CDR3 is TGTGCCAGCAGTTTGGGCGGTCCCAGTACGCAGTATTTT.

This clonotype was counted a few times. Its ends do not fully match the called genes, so a read error is possible. V is TRBV7-8 and J is TRBJ2-1; a possible D gene is TRBD2 (6 bases). CDR1 and CDR2 from the germline V gene are SGHVS and FQNEAQ. The CDR3 runs to 13 residues. CDR3 residues: CASSLALGDEQFF. The CDR3 DNA is TGTGCCAGCAGCCTAGCGTTGGGGGATGAGCAGTTCTTC.

Only a few counts were recorded for this clonotype. The CDR3 bases are TGTGCCAGCAGTTCCGGAAGCGGGAGCACCAAAAACATTCAGTACTTC. Its translation: CASSSGSGSTKNIQYF. The rearrangement links TRBV12-3 or TRBV12-4 to TRBJ2-4, with TRBD2 identical over 8 bases. The J segment lost 2 bases and the V segment lost 4 bases, leaving 7 bases of the junction unmatched. This CDR3 spans 16 amino acids.

This clonotype was counted only a few times. A much larger clone sits a single nucleotide away, making a read error possible. The V and J genes are TRBV27 and TRBJ2-5, with 9 bases lining up with TRBD1. CDR3 length equals 14 residues. V lost 6 bases, J lost 2 bases, and 4 bases stayed unmatched. Germline CDR1 reads MNHEY; CDR2 reads SMNVEV (reference sequence). The CDR3 is CASSWDREQETQYF. The CDR3 DNA follows: TGTGCCAGCAGCTGGGACAGGGAGCAAGAGACCCAGTACTTC.

The V and J genes are TRBV5-5 and TRBJ1-6; D gene ambiguous. V shed 0 bases and J shed 10 bases, with 20 bases lying between them. There are 17 residues in the CDR3. The V gene's germline CDR1 is SGHKS and CDR2 YYEKEE (reference sequence). CDR3 in amino acids: CASSLGSLLGSSSPLHF. CDR3 DNA: TGTGCCAGCAGCTTGGGATCTTTATTGGGGAGCTCGTCACCCCTCCACTTT. The whole variable domain, filled in from reference TRBV5-5 and TRBJ1-6, reads DAGVTQSPTHLIKTRGQQVTLRCSPISGHKSVSWYQQVLGQGPQFIFQYYEKEERGRGNFPDRFSARQFPNYSSELNVNALLLGDSALYLCASSLGSLLGSSSPLHFGNGTRLTVT.

This clonotype has only a few counts. J is TRBJ2-2 and V is TRBV9, with 7 positions matching TRBD1. The CDR3 has 16 amino acids. Germline V lookup: CDR1 SGDLS, CDR2 YYNGEE. The J segment lost 4 bases and the V segment lost 4 bases, leaving 10 bases of the junction unmatched. The CDR3 sequence: CASSHPRTGRTGELFF. CDR3 coding DNA: TGTGCCAGCAGCCACCCACGGACAGGCCGCACCGGGGAGCTGTTTTTT.

This clonotype was detected a few times. The genes are TRBV20-1 and TRBJ2-1, with D possibly TRBD1 on 6 matching bases. The CDR3 covers 14 residues. Germline V gene data show CDR1 as DFQATT and CDR2 as SNEGSKA (reference sequence). V lost 4 bases to trimming and J lost 6 bases, with 16 bases between them. CDR3 region: CSATRQAEINEQFF. The CDR3 DNA is TGCAGTGCTACACGACAGGCGGAGATCAATGAGCAGTTCTTC.

This clonotype has a handful of counts. The V gene is TRBV5-1, the J gene TRBJ2-2, with D possibly matching TRBD2 (6 bases). The germline gives CDR1 SGHRS, CDR2 YFSETQ. The CDR3 runs 16 residues. V lost 3 bases to trimming and J lost 2 bases, with 14 bases between them. The DNA for the CDR3 is TGCGCCAGCAGCTCGGACTACCAGGCTAACACCGGGGAGCTGTTTTTT. It specifies CASSSDYQANTGELFF.

Many counts were recorded for this clonotype. J is TRBJ1-4 and V is TRBV5-1, with D hard to call. Looked up from germline, CDR1 is SGHRS and CDR2 is YFSETQ. CDR3 length: 14 residues. V lost 0 bases and J lost 5, with 8 bases in between. CDR3 protein: CASSLGQANEKLFF. CDR3 nucleotides: TGCGCCAGCAGCTTGGGGCAGGCAAATGAAAAACTGTTTTTT.

This clonotype was counted a few times. V and J are TRBV24-1 and TRBJ1-4, with a tentative D call TRBD1 (6 bases). With 4 bases removed from V and 8 bases from J, the gap between germline ends came to 16 bases. The CDR3 is made up of 15 amino acids. The germline V gene has CDR1 KGHDR and CDR2 SFDVKD. In nucleotides, the CDR3 is TGTGCCACCAGTGACCGGACCCAGGGGATGGAAAAACTGTTTTTT. Translating it yields CATSDRTQGMEKLFF.

The chain carries TRBV7-2 and TRBJ1-6; D is perhaps TRBD1 (6 bases). The germline gives CDR1 SGHTA, CDR2 FQGNSA. Trimming took off 3 bases at V and 10 bases at J, with 13 bases between the two ends. The CDR3 runs to 14 residues. The CDR3 DNA sequence: TGTGCCAGCAGCTTCCAGGGGCAGGGCTCACCCCTCCACTTT. Translating gives CASSFQGQGSPLHF.

The chain employs TRBV5-1 and TRBJ2-3; D not certain. V was shortened by 1 base and J by 4 bases, with 10 bases between the two germline ends. The CDR3 totals 14 residues. CDR1 and CDR2 from the germline V gene are SGHRS and YFSETQ. CDR3 nucleotide sequence: TGCGCCAGCAGCTTGTGGGTCGGTGCAGATACGCAGTATTTT. Residues: CASSLWVGADTQYF.

This clonotype was picked up many times. This rearrangement joins TRBV7-2 to TRBJ2-5, with 9 bases lining up with TRBD2. Germline V gene lookup returns CDR1 SGHTA and CDR2 FQGNSA. J gave up 5 bases and V 3 bases, and 7 bases lay outside the gene matches. This CDR3 is 15 amino acids long. This CDR3 reads CASSFSGSGSETQYF. CDR3 DNA: TGTGCCAGCAGCTTTAGCGGGAGTGGTTCGGAGACCCAGTACTTC.

In this sample, this clonotype turned up a few times. This chain connects TRBV5-1 to TRBJ2-3; TRBD2 agrees at 16 bases. Germline V gene lookup returns CDR1 SGHRS and CDR2 YFSETQ. The ends lost 0 bases at V and 1 base at J; junction bases unmatched: 2. CDR3 size: 18 residues. The CDR3 region is CASSLAGTSGRGTDTQYF. The CDR3 DNA follows: TGCGCCAGCAGCTTGGCCGGGACTAGCGGGAGGGGCACAGATACGCAGTATTTT.

The table lists this clonotype with many counts. This sequence joins TRBV12-3 or TRBV12-4 and TRBJ1-2; 10 nucleotides match TRBD1. The junction had 11 bases not matched to a gene; V was cut back by 5 bases and J by 5 bases. The CDR3 spans 16 residues. The CDR3 sequence: CASSPHSPGQGYGYTF. DNA for the CDR3: TGTGCCAGCAGTCCCCACTCACCGGGACAGGGGTATGGCTACACCTTC.

This clonotype has a handful of counts. The J gene is TRBJ1-5, the V gene TRBV5-6; weak D call: TRBD1 (6 bases). This CDR3 spans 16 amino acids. The V end lost 4 bases, the J end lost 10 bases, and 24 bases lay between the germline ends. In germline, CDR1 is SGHDT, CDR2 YYEEEE. The CDR3 loop reads CASSLGRGAGYLPQHF. As DNA, the CDR3 is TGTGCCAGCAGCCTGGGGAGGGGGGCTGGGTATTTACCCCAGCATTTT.

The gene calls are TRBV7-9 and TRBJ2-1, with 8 bases fitting TRBD2. The germline V gene has CDR1 SEHNR and CDR2 FQNEAQ (reference sequence). The CDR3 length is 15 residues. Trimming cost V 5 bases and J 7 bases; bases outside gene matches: 10. For the CDR3, the DNA is TGTGCCAGCAGCGGTAGCGGGGTTAGTAAGAATGAGCAGTTCTTC. Its translation is CASSGSGVSKNEQFF.